The T cell receptor beta chain described here comes from a study of blood T cell repertoires in COVID-19. Study background: There were acute and convalescent COVID-19 samples, and they came from the United States, Italy and Spain. In each case, the material was cDNA or gDNA derived from T cells, B-cell-depleted T cells, or PBMCs.

CDR1 and CDR2 from the germline V gene are MNHEY and SMNVEV (reference sequence). V was clipped by 3 bases and J by 0 bases, with 5 bases between them. The CDR3 runs 14 residues. Original methodology: Reference gene primer amplification gave estimated nucleated cell counts. Clones were sequenced by immunoSEQ multiplex PCR, and TCRdb holds only the in-frame ones, with some missing. The V and J calls and clone size are taken from that table; D and trimming were inferred from the DNA. The sample includes approximately 240,000 clones, approximately 80% of them seen just once. Sequenced input: peripheral blood. This clonotype originated in a woman between 35 and 50 years old who had recovered from COVID-19. V is TRBV27 and J is TRBJ1-4, with no clear D. CDR3 DNA sequence: TGTGCCAGCAGTTTTCAGGCAACTAATGAAAAACTGTTTTTT. Its translation is CASSFQATNEKLFF.